This entry lists 2 T cell receptor beta chains sequenced from one sample in a study of shared clonotypes between healthy human individuals (dated by TCRdb to the early 2020s). The library was prepared using the immunoSEQ multiplex PCR assay. The immuneACCESS repertoire file appears here via TCRdb, limited to in-frame rearrangements. These files lack a portion of the clones; in checked studies, under half of the deficit traces to unresolved V genes, and the cause of the others is not known. This sample is represented by about 450,000 clones; about 85% of them were singletons. The ten biggest clones cover roughly an eighth of the sample. The sample taken for sequencing was PBMCs. Receptor source: a woman between 35 and 50 years old in good health. Some clones in this sample may be carry-over from other donors' samples.

This chain joins TRBV9 and TRBJ2-2, with 9 positions matching TRBD2. V trimming: 0 bases; J trimming: 7 bases; junction bases outside the gene matches: 4. CDR1 is SGDLS and CDR2 is YYNGEE in the germline V gene. The CDR3 runs to 15 residues. The CDR3 reads CASSVGAGGGGELFF. The CDR3 nucleotides are TGTGCCAGCAGCGTAGGAGCGGGAGGAGGCGGGGAGCTGTTTTTT.

The V gene is TRBV7-8, the J gene TRBJ2-7; the match to TRBD2 covers 7 bases. The CDR3 is made up of 14 amino acids. Germline loops: CDR1 SGHVS, CDR2 FQNEAQ. The J segment lost 5 bases and the V segment lost 4 bases, leaving 8 bases of the junction unmatched. CDR3 sequence reads: CASSSRDYKHEQYF. The CDR3 nucleotides read TGTGCCAGCAGCTCCCGGGACTACAAACACGAGCAGTACTTC.